This T cell receptor beta chain is drawn from a study of blood T cells in healthy people across ages. Germline V lookup: CDR1 DFQATT, CDR2 SNEGSKA (reference sequence). Trimming pared 2 bases from V and 6 bases from J, leaving 14 bases between. The CDR3 has 15 amino acids. In this sample, this clonotype turned up a few times. As yet, its antigen is unknown. Through a sample-barcoded 5' primer and a J-beta primer mix, a second PCR was run for roughly 7 to 12 cycles. The template-switch adaptor, which had 12 random nucleotides, put a tag on each cDNA molecule. Every sample gave at least 3 million paired-end reads containing CDR3. TCRdb re-called the 5' RACE reads with MiXCR, one entry per CDR3 protein. The sample has about 1,500,000 distinct CDR3 sequences, roughly 40% seen once. Study-wide points: Diversity of TCR beta per million T cells declined in a roughly linear way with age. Higher diversity, along with more naive CD4+ cells, distinguished long-lived donors from aged donors.

Source material: blood. This receptor was taken from a woman between 18 and 29 years old in good health. The gene calls are TRBV20-1 and TRBJ1-6, with D unresolved. CDR3 nucleotides: TGCAGTGCTAGAATGCCCGCAGGTAGTAATTCACCCCTCCACTTT. Translated: CSARMPAGSNSPLHF.